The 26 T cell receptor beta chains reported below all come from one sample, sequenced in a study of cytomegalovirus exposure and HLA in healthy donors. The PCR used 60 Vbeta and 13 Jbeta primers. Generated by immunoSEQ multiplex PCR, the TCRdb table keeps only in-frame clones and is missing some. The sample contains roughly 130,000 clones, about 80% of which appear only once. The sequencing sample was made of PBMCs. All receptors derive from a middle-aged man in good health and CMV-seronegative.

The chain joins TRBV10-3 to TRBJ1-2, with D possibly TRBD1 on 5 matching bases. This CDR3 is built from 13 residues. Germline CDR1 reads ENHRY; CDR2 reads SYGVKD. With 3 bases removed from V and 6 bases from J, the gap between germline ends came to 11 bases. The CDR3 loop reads CAISEGREDGYTF. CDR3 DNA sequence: TGTGCCATCAGTGAAGGCAGGGAGGATGGCTACACCTTC.

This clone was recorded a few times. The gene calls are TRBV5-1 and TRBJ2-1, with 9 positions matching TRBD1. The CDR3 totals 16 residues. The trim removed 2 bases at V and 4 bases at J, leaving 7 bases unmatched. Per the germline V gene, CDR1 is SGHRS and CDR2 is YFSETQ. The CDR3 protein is CASSFDPGQGYNEQFF. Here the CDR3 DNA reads TGCGCCAGCAGCTTCGACCCGGGACAGGGATACAATGAGCAGTTCTTC.

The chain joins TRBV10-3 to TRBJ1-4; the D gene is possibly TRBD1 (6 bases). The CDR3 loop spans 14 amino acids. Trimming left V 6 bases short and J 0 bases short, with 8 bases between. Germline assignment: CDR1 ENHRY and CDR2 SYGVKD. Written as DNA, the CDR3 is TGTGCCATCAGGGACAGCTCAACTAATGAAAAACTGTTTTTT. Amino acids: CAIRDSSTNEKLFF.

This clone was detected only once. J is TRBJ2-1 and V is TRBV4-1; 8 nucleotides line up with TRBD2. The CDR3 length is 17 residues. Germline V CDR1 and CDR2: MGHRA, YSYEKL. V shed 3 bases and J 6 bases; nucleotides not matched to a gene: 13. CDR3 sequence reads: CASSQGISRSGGNEQFF. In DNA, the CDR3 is TGCGCCAGCAGCCAGGGCATATCGAGAAGCGGGGGCAATGAGCAGTTCTTC.

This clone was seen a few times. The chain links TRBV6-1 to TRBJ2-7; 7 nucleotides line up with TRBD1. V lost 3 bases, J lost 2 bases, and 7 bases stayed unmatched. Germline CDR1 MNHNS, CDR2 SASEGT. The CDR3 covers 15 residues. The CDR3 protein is CASSDEGGGPYEQYF. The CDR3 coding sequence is TGTGCCAGCAGTGATGAAGGGGGCGGACCCTACGAGCAGTACTTC.

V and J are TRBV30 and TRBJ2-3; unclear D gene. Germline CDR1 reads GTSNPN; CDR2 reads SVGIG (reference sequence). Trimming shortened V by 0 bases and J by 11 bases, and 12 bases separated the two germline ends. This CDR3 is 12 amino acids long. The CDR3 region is CAWSVEPPGQYF. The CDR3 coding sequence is TGTGCCTGGAGTGTTGAACCCCCAGGGCAGTATTTT.

The CDR3 region is CASRNRFNYGYTF. The CDR3 DNA reads as TGTGCCAGCAGGAACAGGTTTAACTATGGCTACACCTTC. J is TRBJ1-2 and V is TRBV6-6; weak D call: TRBD1 (5 bases). V dropped 6 bases and J dropped 1 base, with 9 bases sitting between them. The CDR3 contains 13 residues. Germline V gene data show CDR1 as MNHNY and CDR2 as SVGAGI (reference sequence).

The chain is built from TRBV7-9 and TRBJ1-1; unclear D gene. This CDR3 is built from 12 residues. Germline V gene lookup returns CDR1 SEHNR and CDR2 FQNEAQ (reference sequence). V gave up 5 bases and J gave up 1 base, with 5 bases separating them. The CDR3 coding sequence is TGTGCCAGCAGCAGAGGGAACACTGAAGCTTTCTTT. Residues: CASSRGNTEAFF.

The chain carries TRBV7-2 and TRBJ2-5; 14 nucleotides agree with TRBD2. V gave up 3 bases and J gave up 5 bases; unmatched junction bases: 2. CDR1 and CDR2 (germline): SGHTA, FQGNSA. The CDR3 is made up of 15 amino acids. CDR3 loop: CASSLGLAGVETQYF. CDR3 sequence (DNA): TGTGCCAGCAGCTTGGGACTAGCGGGAGTGGAGACCCAGTACTTC.

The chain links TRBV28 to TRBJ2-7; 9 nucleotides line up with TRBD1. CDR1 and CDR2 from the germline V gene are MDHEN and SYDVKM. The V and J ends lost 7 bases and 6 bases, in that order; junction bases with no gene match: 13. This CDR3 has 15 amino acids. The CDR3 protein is CASKRGGQGQGEQYF. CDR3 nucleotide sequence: TGTGCCAGCAAAAGGGGGGGACAGGGTCAGGGCGAGCAGTACTTC.

CDR3 region: CASSSEAGGPGETQYF. CDR3 sequence (DNA): TGTGCCAGCAGCTCGGAAGCGGGAGGGCCGGGAGAGACCCAGTACTTC. The rearrangement joins TRBV5-4 to TRBJ2-5; 10 bases fit TRBD2. Germline V CDR1 and CDR2: SGHNT, YYREEE (reference sequence). This CDR3 spans 16 amino acids. J was trimmed by 4 bases and V by 3 bases; bases with no gene match: 9.

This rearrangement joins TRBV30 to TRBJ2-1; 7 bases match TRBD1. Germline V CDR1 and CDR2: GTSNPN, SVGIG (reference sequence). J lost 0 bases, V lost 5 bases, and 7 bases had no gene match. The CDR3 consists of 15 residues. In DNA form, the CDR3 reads TGTGCCTGGCAAGACGGGACAGCCTCCTACAATGAGCAGTTCTTC. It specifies CAWQDGTASYNEQFF.

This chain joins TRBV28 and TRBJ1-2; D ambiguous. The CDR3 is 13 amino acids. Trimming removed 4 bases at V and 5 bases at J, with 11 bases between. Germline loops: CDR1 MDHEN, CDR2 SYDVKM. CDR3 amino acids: CASSSLQAYGYTF. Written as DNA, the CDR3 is TGTGCCAGCAGTTCTCTTCAGGCGTATGGCTACACCTTC.

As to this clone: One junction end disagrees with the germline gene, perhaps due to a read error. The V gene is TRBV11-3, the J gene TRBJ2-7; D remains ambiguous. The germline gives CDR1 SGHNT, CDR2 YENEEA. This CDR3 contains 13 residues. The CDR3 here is CASSLDPGYAQYF. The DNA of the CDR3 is TGTGCCAGCAGCTTAGATCCCGGGTACGCGCAGTACTTC.

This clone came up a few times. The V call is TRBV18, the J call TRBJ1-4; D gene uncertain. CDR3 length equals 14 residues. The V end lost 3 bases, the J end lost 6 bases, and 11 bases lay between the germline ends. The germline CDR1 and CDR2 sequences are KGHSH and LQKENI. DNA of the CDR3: TGTGCCAGCTCACCGATAGCTAGCGATGAAAAACTGTTTTTT. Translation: CASSPIASDEKLFF. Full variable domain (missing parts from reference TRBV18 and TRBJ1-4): NAGVMQNPRHLVRRRGQEARLRCSPMKGHSHVYWYRQLPEEGLKFMVYLQKENIIDESGMPKERFSAEFPKEGPSILRIQQVVRGDSAAYFCASSPIASDEKLFFGSGTQLSVL.

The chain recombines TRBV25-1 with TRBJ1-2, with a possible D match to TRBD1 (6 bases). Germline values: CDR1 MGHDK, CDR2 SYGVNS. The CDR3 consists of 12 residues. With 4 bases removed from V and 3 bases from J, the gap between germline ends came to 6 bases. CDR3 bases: TGTGCCAGCAGTGCAGGGGACTATGGCTACACCTTC. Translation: CASSAGDYGYTF.

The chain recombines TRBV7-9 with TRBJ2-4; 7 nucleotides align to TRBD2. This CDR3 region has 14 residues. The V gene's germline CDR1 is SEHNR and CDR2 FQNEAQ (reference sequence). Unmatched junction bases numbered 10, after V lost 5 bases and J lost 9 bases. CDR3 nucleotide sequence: TGTGCCAGCAGCCCCCAGGCGGGGGTGGGCATTCAGTACTTC. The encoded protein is CASSPQAGVGIQYF.

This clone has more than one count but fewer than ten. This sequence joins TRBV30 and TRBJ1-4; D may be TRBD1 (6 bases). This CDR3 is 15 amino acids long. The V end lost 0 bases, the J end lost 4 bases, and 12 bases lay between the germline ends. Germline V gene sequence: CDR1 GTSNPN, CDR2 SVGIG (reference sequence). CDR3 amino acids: CAWSVQGRGNEKLFF. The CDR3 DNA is TGTGCCTGGAGTGTGCAGGGCAGGGGTAATGAAAAACTGTTTTTT.

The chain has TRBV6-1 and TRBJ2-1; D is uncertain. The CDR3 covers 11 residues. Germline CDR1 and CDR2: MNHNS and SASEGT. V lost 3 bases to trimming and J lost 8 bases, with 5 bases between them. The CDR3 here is CASSEPDEQFF. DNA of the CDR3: TGTGCCAGCAGTGAGCCAGATGAGCAGTTCTTC.

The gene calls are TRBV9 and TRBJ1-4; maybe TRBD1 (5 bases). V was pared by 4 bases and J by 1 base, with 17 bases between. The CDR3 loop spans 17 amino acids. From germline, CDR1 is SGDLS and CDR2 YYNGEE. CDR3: CASSPHGGARTNEKLFF. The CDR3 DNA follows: TGTGCCAGCAGCCCACATGGAGGGGCCCGAACTAATGAAAAACTGTTTTTT.

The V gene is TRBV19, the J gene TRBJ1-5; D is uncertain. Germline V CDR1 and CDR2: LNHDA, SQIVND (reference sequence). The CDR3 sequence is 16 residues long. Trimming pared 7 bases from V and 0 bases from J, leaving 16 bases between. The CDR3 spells CASTPARDYSNQPQHF. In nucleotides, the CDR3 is TGTGCCAGTACCCCTGCCAGAGACTATAGCAATCAGCCCCAGCATTTT. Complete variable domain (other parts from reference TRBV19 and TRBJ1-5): DGGITQSPKYLFRKEGQNVTLSCEQNLNHDAMYWYRQDPGQGLRLIYYSQIVNDFQKGDIAEGYSVSREKKESFPLTVTSAQKNPTAFYLCASTPARDYSNQPQHFGDGTRLSIL.

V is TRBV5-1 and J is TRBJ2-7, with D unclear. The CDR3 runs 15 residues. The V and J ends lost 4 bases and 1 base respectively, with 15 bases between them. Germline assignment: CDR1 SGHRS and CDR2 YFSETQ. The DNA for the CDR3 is TGCGCCAGCAGCCCCTCGAGGCAGCCGTCCTACGAGCAGTACTTC. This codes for CASSPSRQPSYEQYF.

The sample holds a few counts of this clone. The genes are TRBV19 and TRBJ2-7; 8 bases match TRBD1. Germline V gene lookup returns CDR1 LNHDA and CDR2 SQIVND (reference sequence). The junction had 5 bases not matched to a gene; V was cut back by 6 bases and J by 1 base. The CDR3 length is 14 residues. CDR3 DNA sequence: TGTGCCAGTAGCCTCCGGGACAGGTCCTACGAGCAGTACTTC. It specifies CASSLRDRSYEQYF. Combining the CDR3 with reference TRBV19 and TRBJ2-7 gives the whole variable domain DGGITQSPKYLFRKEGQNVTLSCEQNLNHDAMYWYRQDPGQGLRLIYYSQIVNDFQKGDIAEGYSVSREKKESFPLTVTSAQKNPTAFYLCASSLRDRSYEQYFGPGTRLTVT.

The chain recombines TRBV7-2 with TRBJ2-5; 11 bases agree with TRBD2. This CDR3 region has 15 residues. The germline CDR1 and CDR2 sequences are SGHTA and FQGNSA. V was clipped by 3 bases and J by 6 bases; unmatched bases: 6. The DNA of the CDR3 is TGTGCCAGCAGCTTTAGCGGGGGGGCCGCGAAGACCCAGTACTTC. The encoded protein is CASSFSGGAAKTQYF.

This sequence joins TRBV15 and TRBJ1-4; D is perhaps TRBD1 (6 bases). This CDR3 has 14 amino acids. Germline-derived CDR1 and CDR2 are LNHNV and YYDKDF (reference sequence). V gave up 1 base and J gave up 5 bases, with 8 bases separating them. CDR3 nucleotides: TGTGCCACCAGCAGAGGGGACACAAATGAAAAACTGTTTTTT. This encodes CATSRGDTNEKLFF.

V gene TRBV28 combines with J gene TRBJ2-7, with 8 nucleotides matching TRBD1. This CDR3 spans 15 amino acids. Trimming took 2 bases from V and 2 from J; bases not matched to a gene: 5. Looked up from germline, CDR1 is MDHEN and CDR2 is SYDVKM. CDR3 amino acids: CASSLGRGQTYEQYF. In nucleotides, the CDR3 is TGTGCCAGCAGTTTAGGCAGGGGGCAAACCTACGAGCAGTACTTC. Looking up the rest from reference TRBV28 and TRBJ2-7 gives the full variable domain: DVKVTQSSRYLVKRTGEKVFLECVQDMDHENMFWYRQDPGLGLRLIYFSYDVKMKEKGDIPEGYSVSREKKERFSLILESASTNQTSMYLCASSLGRGQTYEQYFGPGTRLTVT.